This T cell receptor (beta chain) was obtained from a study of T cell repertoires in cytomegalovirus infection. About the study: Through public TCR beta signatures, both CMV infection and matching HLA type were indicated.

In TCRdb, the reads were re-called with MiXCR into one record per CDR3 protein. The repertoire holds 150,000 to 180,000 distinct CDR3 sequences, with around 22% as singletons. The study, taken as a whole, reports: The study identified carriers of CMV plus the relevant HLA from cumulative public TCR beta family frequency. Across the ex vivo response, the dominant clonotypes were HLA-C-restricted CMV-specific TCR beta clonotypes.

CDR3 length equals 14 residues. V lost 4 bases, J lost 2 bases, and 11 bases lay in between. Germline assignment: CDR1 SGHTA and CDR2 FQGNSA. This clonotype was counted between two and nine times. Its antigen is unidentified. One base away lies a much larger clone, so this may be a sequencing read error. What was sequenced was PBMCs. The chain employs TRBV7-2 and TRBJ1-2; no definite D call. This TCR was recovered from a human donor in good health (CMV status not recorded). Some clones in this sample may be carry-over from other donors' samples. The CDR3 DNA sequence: TGTGCCAGCAGCTCGACGTACGCGAACTATGGCTACACCTTC. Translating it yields CASSSTYANYGYTF.